The 13 T cell receptor beta chains presented below share a single source sample, sequenced in a study of T-cell memory formation after mild COVID-19. TCRdb passed the 5' RACE reads through MiXCR, listing each CDR3 protein once. Found here are roughly 300,000 distinct CDR3 sequences, roughly an eighth of them singletons; the top ten hold 20% to 25%. The sample comprised PBMCs or a T cell subset sorted from them (not recorded which). The receptor set was obtained from a man aged 18-30 years who had mild COVID-19 (a few samples of this study predate the infection). Cell type and time point are not known.

The rearrangement links TRBV9 to TRBJ1-6; unclear D gene. Germline V gene lookup returns CDR1 SGDLS and CDR2 YYNGEE. The CDR3 runs to 15 residues. The V end was cut by 4 bases, the J end by 8 bases, with 16 bases between. The CDR3 DNA is TGTGCCAGCAGCACAGCTGCGGAAGAGGATTCACCCCTCCACTTT. This gives the protein CASSTAAEEDSPLHF.

J is TRBJ1-1 and V is TRBV20-1; 8 bases are a match to TRBD1. The V and J ends lost 5 bases and 4 bases, in that order; junction bases with no gene match: 9. Looked up from germline, CDR1 is DFQATT and CDR2 is SNEGSKA (reference sequence). The CDR3 covers 14 residues. The CDR3 spells CSAVRTGMGTEAFF. In nucleotides, the CDR3 is TGCAGTGCTGTAAGGACAGGGATGGGCACTGAAGCTTTCTTT.

This clonotype has only a few counts. This sequence joins TRBV20-1 and TRBJ1-2; a weak D match, TRBD1 (5 bases). V lost 2 bases to trimming and J lost 5 bases, with 15 bases between them. The CDR3 contains 14 residues. Germline V gene lookup returns CDR1 DFQATT and CDR2 SNEGSKA (reference sequence). CDR3: CSARMRGTIYGYTF. The CDR3 nucleotides read TGCAGTGCTAGAATGCGAGGGACCATTTATGGCTACACCTTC.

This clonotype was seen a few times. V gene TRBV18 combines with J gene TRBJ2-5; D is unresolved. The CDR3 sequence is 13 residues long. CDR1 and CDR2 (germline): KGHSH, LQKENI. The V gene lost 3 bases and the J gene lost 2 bases, with 7 bases spanning the gap. As DNA, the CDR3 is TGTGCCAGCTCACCTGCCGTACAAGAGACCCAGTACTTC. Its protein product is CASSPAVQETQYF.

The chain has TRBV12-3 or TRBV12-4 and TRBJ2-7; 8 bases line up with TRBD1. The CDR3 spans 12 residues. Losses at the gene ends were 5 bases for V and 6 bases for J; bases not matched to a gene: 3. CDR3 bases: TGTGCCAGCAGTCGGACAGGGTCCGAGCAGTACTTC. Amino acids: CASSRTGSEQYF.

This clonotype has more than one count but fewer than ten. This sequence joins TRBV6-2 or TRBV6-3 and TRBJ1-5, with TRBD1 as a possible D gene (5 bases). The CDR3 has 15 amino acids. Germline V CDR1 and CDR2: MNHEY, SVGEGT. The germline V and J ends were trimmed by 5 bases and 5 bases, with 16 bases remaining between them. CDR3 amino acids: CASSGGLRGYQPQHF. In DNA, the CDR3 is TGTGCCAGCAGTGGCGGCCTGCGGGGGTATCAGCCCCAGCATTTT.

The chain has TRBV5-1 and TRBJ2-5; TRBD1 is a possible D gene (5 bases). This CDR3 has 15 residues. Trimming left V 0 bases short and J 3 bases short, with 12 bases between. Germline V gene sequence: CDR1 SGHRS, CDR2 YFSETQ. CDR3 residues: CASSLAGKSEETQYF. The CDR3 DNA sequence: TGCGCCAGCAGCTTGGCAGGGAAGTCGGAAGAGACCCAGTACTTC. The whole variable domain, remainder taken from reference TRBV5-1 and TRBJ2-5, is KAGVTQTPRYLIKTRGQQVTLSCSPISGHRSVSWYQQTPGQGLQFLFEYFSETQRNKGNFPGRFSGRQFSNSRSEMNVSTLELGDSALYLCASSLAGKSEETQYFGPGTRLLVL.

V gene TRBV4-1 combines with J gene TRBJ1-5; 7 bases are shared with TRBD1. V trimming: 1 base; J trimming: 3 bases; junction bases outside the gene matches: 3. CDR1 MGHRA and CDR2 YSYEKL come from the germline V gene. This CDR3 region has 15 residues. CDR3 sequence reads: CASSQAGGFNQPQHF. The DNA of the CDR3 is TGCGCCAGCAGCCAAGCAGGGGGGTTCAATCAGCCCCAGCATTTT.

The chain recombines TRBV13 with TRBJ2-5, with 10 bases lining up with TRBD2. Trimming at V came to 10 bases and at J to 4 bases, leaving 6 bases not matched to a gene. This CDR3 is built from 13 residues. CDR1 is PRHDT and CDR2 is FYEKMQ in the germline V gene (reference sequence). The CDR3, as DNA: TGTGCCAAGAGCGGGGGGGCCCGAGAGACCCAGTACTTC. Its protein is CAKSGGARETQYF. Using reference TRBV13 and TRBJ2-5 for the parts outside the CDR3, the full variable domain is AAGVIQSPRHLIKEKRETATLKCYPIPRHDTVYWYQQGPGQDPQFLISFYEKMQSDKGSIPDRFSAQQFSDYHSELNMSSLELGDSALYFCAKSGGARETQYFGPGTRLLVL.

The CDR3 loop is CASSARRAGGSYGYTF. The CDR3 DNA is TGTGCCAGCAGCGCAAGGAGGGCAGGGGGGAGCTATGGCTACACCTTC. The chain links TRBV7-9 to TRBJ1-2, with 7 positions matching TRBD1. V lost 5 bases to trimming and J lost 4 bases; unmatched junction nucleotides: 13. The length of the CDR3 is 16 residues. CDR1 is SEHNR and CDR2 is FQNEAQ in the germline V gene (reference sequence). The variable domain in full, with the rest retrieved from reference TRBV7-9 and TRBJ1-2, is DTGVSQNPRHKITKRGQNVTFRCDPISEHNRLYWYRQTLGQGPEFLTYFQNEAQLEKSRLLSDRFSAERPKGSFSTLEIQRTEQGDSAMYLCASSARRAGGSYGYTFGSGTRLTVV.

This clonotype was counted between two and nine times. The chain combines TRBV6-1 with TRBJ2-7, with TRBD1 matching 7 bases. Germline values: CDR1 MNHNS, CDR2 SASEGT. The CDR3 is made up of 13 amino acids. With 7 bases clipped from V and 3 bases from J, the junction kept 6 bases outside the gene matches. For the CDR3, the DNA is TGTGCCAGCATCGAGGGGGCCGGCTACGAGCAGTACTTC. Its translation: CASIEGAGYEQYF.

This clonotype has a handful of counts. This chain uses TRBV7-9 with TRBJ2-5; D unresolved. CDR1 and CDR2 from the germline V gene are SEHNR and FQNEAQ (reference sequence). The V end was cut by 3 bases, the J end by 6 bases, with 2 bases between. The CDR3 length is 10 residues. The chain's CDR3 is CASSFKTQYF. CDR3 sequence (DNA): TGTGCCAGCAGCTTTAAGACCCAGTACTTC. Filled out from reference TRBV7-9 and TRBJ2-5, the complete variable domain reads DTGVSQNPRHKITKRGQNVTFRCDPISEHNRLYWYRQTLGQGPEFLTYFQNEAQLEKSRLLSDRFSAERPKGSFSTLEIQRTEQGDSAMYLCASSFKTQYFGPGTRLLVL.

In its sample, this clonotype was seen many times. The chain joins TRBV4-1 to TRBJ2-3; D might be TRBD1 or TRBD2, each matching 5 bases. The germline gives CDR1 MGHRA, CDR2 YSYEKL. CDR3 length: 14 residues. V was trimmed by 1 base and J by 4 bases, leaving 9 bases between them. The CDR3 DNA reads TGCGCCAGCAGCCAAGCGGGGACCGCAGATACGCAGTATTTT. Its translation is CASSQAGTADTQYF.